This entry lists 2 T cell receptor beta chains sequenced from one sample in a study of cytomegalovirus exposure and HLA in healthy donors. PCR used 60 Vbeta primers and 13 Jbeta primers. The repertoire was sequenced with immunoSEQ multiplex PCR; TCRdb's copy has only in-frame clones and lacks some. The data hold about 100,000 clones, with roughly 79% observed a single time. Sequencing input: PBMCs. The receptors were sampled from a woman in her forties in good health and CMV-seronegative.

The CDR3: CASSLSQGSSYNSPLHF. In nucleotides, the CDR3 is TGTGCCAGCAGCTTAAGCCAGGGGAGCTCCTATAATTCACCCCTCCACTTT. The chain has TRBV7-8 and TRBJ1-6, with a tentative D call TRBD1 (6 bases). This CDR3 region has 17 residues. Trimming removed 2 bases from V and 0 bases from J, with 11 bases in between. From germline, CDR1 is SGHVS and CDR2 FQNEAQ.

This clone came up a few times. The CDR3 nucleotides read TGCGCCAGCAGCGGGACAGGGCTGTATGAAAAACTGTTTTTT. Translated, it gives CASSGTGLYEKLFF. The chain recombines TRBV5-1 with TRBJ1-4, with 9 nucleotides matching TRBD1. The CDR3 covers 14 residues. Looked up from germline, CDR1 is SGHRS and CDR2 is YFSETQ. V lost 4 bases and J lost 6; bases outside the gene matches: 4.